The T cell receptor beta chain under discussion was sequenced for a study of shared clonotypes between healthy human individuals (dated by TCRdb to the early 2020s). As for the study more broadly: Three men and a couple of women, aged 18 to 49 years, made up the cohort. For each donor, CD4 naive and CD4 memory were each given three plates, CD8 naive was given two plates, and CD8 memory was given one plate. To estimate repertoire size and how much clonotypes are shared between individuals, the study performed deep sequencing of blood TCR repertoires from 4 to 6 healthy adults. To increase sequencing depth and limit assay-specific biases, TCR repertoire library preparation and sequencing were carried out by different laboratories using diverse techniques. Leukapheresis yielded between about 0.85 and 10 billion PBMCs per donor. General conclusions and limits of the study: Compared with non-shared clonotypes, the clonotypes found in all four sorted-subset donors had higher generation probabilities. Rarefaction of sorted-subset datasets indicated incomplete sequencing despite the large sequencing depth. When a handful of donors were compared, the shared fraction of clonotypes was about 5.2% for naive CD4, about 4% for naive CD8, more than 2% for memory CD4, and less than 0.45% for memory CD8. Pairwise subsampling indicated that sequencing depth was expected to affect the degree of clonotype sharing among donors. Estimated clonotype richness was generally larger for naive than for memory subsets. The genetic and exposure-history diversity represented was limited by the small number of donors. Sampling was restricted to blood, and TCR repertoires in tissue are likely to differ from TCR repertoires in blood.

As concerns this clone: The clone's antigen remains unknown. No base qualities exist here, and no much larger clone lies one base off it.

The donors were healthy, HIV-negative adults who had no recently reported acute infections or vaccinations. Only Caucasian adults living in Nashville, Tennessee, USA were represented among the donors. CD8 memory samples combined magnetically selected CD45RO+ cells with CCR7-negative CD45RA+ effector memory (TemRA) cells. After blood collection by leukapheresis, PBMCs were isolated using Ficoll-Histopaque density gradient centrifugation and then cryopreserved in the vapor phase of liquid nitrogen. Analytical flow cytometry was used to check the purity and quantity of every magnetically sorted T cell population. Genomic DNA was isolated from every sorted fraction and measured by UV absorbance on a Nanodrop 2000c. Using the deep immunoSEQ assay, multiplex PCR amplified TCR CDR3 regions from genomic DNA. Genomic DNA extracted from each cell subset was distributed evenly over all wells of several immunoSEQ 96-well plates, and each plate served as one replicate. For sorted subsets, 150 to 250 ng genomic DNA, equal to 30,000 or so T cell genomes, was loaded into each replicate PCR. Purified libraries were quantified with a Qubit 3.0 fluorometer, sized on a Bioanalyzer 2100, and re-quantified with the KAPA Library Quantification kit. A separate single-read 150-cycle Illumina NextSeq 550 flow cell was used to sequence each immunoSEQ 96-well plate. Per the original workflow: Because the immunoSEQ output held only junctional sequences and lacked quality scores, the filtering could not match the filtering applied to full-length reads. Sequences were annotated with PyIR, a Python wrapper for IgBLAST v1.9, and V/J genes and CDR3 were assigned using IMGT germline references. Reads were filtered out if the reads had weak V/J assignments (E-value above 1e-6), no CDR3, stop codons, out-of-frame junctions, or ambiguous translated residues. V3J clonotypes were defined as sequences sharing the same inferred V gene, J gene, and CDR3 amino acid sequence. To compute the percentage overlap between repertoires, the number of shared unique clonotypes was divided by the size of the smaller repertoire. Three approaches were used to assess repertoire richness: RTK rarefaction, the Chao1 estimator, and Recon v2.1 estimates of unobserved clonotypes. OLGA was used to compute generation probabilities for all TCRbeta clonotypes that the gDNA method yielded from a handful of donors. TCRdb's version of the immuneACCESS table is confined to in-frame rearrangements and falls short of the full clone set. An unresolved V gene accounts for under half of the shortfall where checked; the remainder is of unknown origin. For V, J and clone size, that table is used; D and trimming come from the DNA. Counted in this sample were tens of thousands of clones; about 63% of them appeared once. About 51% of the sample is in the top ten clones.

V and J are trimmed by 3 bases and 8 bases, and the gene matches miss 8 bases of the junction. Reading the germline V gene gives CDR1 KGHSH and CDR2 LQKENI. The CDR3 goes from the cysteine to the phenylalanine over 14 residues. Here the CDR3 DNA is all that survives: 42 bases in frame from base 1. This receptor was identified in a man younger than 45 in good health. The chain links TRBV18 with TRBJ1-2, with 8 junctional bases fitting TRBD1. The sample consisted of memory CD8+ T cells sorted from blood. The cell subset or site label here, explained by the study, means: CD45RO+ cells pooled with CCR7-negative TemRA cells. The CDR3 reads as follows: CASSPPRDRGGYTF. The DNA sequence is TGTGCCAGCTCACCCCCCCGCGACAGGGGAGGCTACACCTTC.